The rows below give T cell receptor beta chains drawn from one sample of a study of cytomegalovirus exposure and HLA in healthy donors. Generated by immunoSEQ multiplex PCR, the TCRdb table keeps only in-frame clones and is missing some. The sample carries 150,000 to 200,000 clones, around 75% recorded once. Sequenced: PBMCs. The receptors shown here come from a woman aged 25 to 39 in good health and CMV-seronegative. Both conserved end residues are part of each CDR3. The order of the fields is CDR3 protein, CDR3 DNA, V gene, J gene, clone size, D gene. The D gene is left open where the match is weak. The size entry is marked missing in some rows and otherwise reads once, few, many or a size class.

CDR3: CASSQGTQETQYF
DNA: TGTGCCAGCTCACAGGGGACTCAAGAGACCCAGTACTTC
V: TRBV18
J: TRBJ2-5
size: few
D: NA

CDR3: CASSQGPGTSGGSSYNEQFF
DNA: TGCGCCAGCAGCCAAGGACCCGGGACTAGCGGGGGGAGCTCCTACAATGAGCAGTTCTTC
V: TRBV4-1
J: TRBJ2-1
size: NA
D: TRBD2

CDR3: CASSIEGGNSPLHF
DNA: TGTGCCAGTAGTATAGAAGGCGGAAATTCACCCCTCCACTTT
V: TRBV19
J: TRBJ1-6
size: NA
D: NA

CDR3: CASSLVNRGDKETQYF
DNA: TGTGCCAGCAGCTTAGTTAACAGGGGCGACAAAGAGACCCAGTACTTC
V: TRBV11-2
J: TRBJ2-5
size: NA
D: TRBD1

CDR3: CASSTQVFDYGYTF
DNA: TGTGCCAGCAGCACACAGGTCTTCGACTATGGCTACACCTTC
V: TRBV7-9
J: TRBJ1-2
size: NA
D: NA

CDR3: CASSFAGNTDTQYF
DNA: TGTGCCAGCAGCTTCGCGGGGAACACAGATACGCAGTATTTT
V: TRBV7-9
J: TRBJ2-3
size: NA
D: NA

CDR3: CASSPDGRTEAFF
DNA: TGTGCCAGCAGCCCAGATGGTCGTACTGAAGCTTTCTTT
V: TRBV11-3
J: TRBJ1-1
size: NA
D: NA

CDR3: CASTTGGEQYF
DNA: TGTGCCAGCACGACAGGGGGCGAGCAGTACTTC
V: TRBV19
J: TRBJ2-7
size: NA
D: TRBD1

CDR3: CASSYWIEQGEQYF
DNA: TGTGCCAGCAGCTATTGGATAGAACAGGGCGAGCAGTACTTC
V: TRBV7-6
J: TRBJ2-7
size: NA
D: NA

CDR3: CSVEGLAGSSGANVLTF
DNA: TGCAGCGTTGAGGGACTAGCGGGTTCCTCTGGGGCCAACGTCCTGACTTTC
V: TRBV29-1
J: TRBJ2-6
size: few
D: TRBD2

CDR3: CASSQSALGSNSPLHF
DNA: TGCGCCAGCAGCCAATCCGCGTTGGGCAGTAATTCACCCCTCCACTTT
V: TRBV4-1
J: TRBJ1-6
size: NA
D: NA

CDR3: CARTQGNYNSPLHF
DNA: TGCGCCAGGACACAGGGAAATTATAATTCACCCCTCCACTTT
V: TRBV5-1
J: TRBJ1-6
size: NA
D: NA

CDR3: CASSHRHTDTQYF
DNA: TGTGCCAGCAGCCACCGACATACAGATACGCAGTATTTT
V: TRBV4-2
J: TRBJ2-3
size: NA
D: NA

CDR3: CASSLGTAFGYTF
DNA: TGTGCCAGCAGCCTCGGGACAGCGTTTGGCTACACCTTC
V: TRBV6-5
J: TRBJ1-2
size: NA
D: TRBD1

CDR3: CASSYTSGGVSVAKNIQYF
DNA: TGTGCCAGCAGTTACACTAGCGGGGGGGTATCGGTAGCCAAAAACATTCAGTACTTC
V: TRBV6-8
J: TRBJ2-4
size: NA
D: TRBD2

CDR3: CASSTWTADGYTF
DNA: TGTGCCAGTAGTACCTGGACAGCCGATGGCTACACCTTC
V: TRBV19
J: TRBJ1-2
size: NA
D: NA

CDR3: CASSLKGGFSTDTQYF
DNA: TGTGCCAGCAGCCTTAAAGGGGGCTTTAGCACAGATACGCAGTATTTT
V: TRBV5-4
J: TRBJ2-3
size: NA
D: TRBD1

CDR3: CASSLDGTGVREQYF
DNA: TGTGCCAGCAGCTTGGATGGGACAGGGGTCCGCGAGCAGTACTTC
V: TRBV5-4
J: TRBJ2-7
size: once
D: TRBD1

CDR3: CASNNARGYQETQYF
DNA: TGTGCCAGCAACAACGCTAGGGGCTACCAAGAGACCCAGTACTTC
V: TRBV7-9
J: TRBJ2-5
size: few
D: NA

CDR3: CASSTDRSSNQPQHF
DNA: TGTGCCAGCAGTACCGACAGGTCGAGCAATCAGCCCCAGCATTTT
V: TRBV6-5
J: TRBJ1-5
size: NA
D: NA

CDR3: CASSLLSTGMVEQYF
DNA: TGTGCCAGCAGCCTACTCTCTACAGGGATGGTGGAGCAGTACTTC
V: TRBV7-2
J: TRBJ2-7
size: NA
D: NA

CDR3: CASSEAGTGSYGYTF
DNA: TGTGCCAGCAGTGAAGCCGGGACAGGGAGCTATGGCTACACCTTC
V: TRBV2
J: TRBJ1-2
size: NA
D: TRBD1

CDR3: CASRGGTASSGYTF
DNA: TGTGCCAGCAGAGGAGGAACAGCTTCTAGTGGCTACACCTTC
V: TRBV5-4
J: TRBJ1-2
size: NA
D: NA

CDR3: CASGTSGRAGTDTQYF
DNA: TGTGCCAGTGGGACTAGCGGGAGGGCCGGGACAGATACGCAGTATTTT
V: TRBV30
J: TRBJ2-3
size: once
D: TRBD2

CDR3: CAIKGGGSLTDTQYF
DNA: TGTGCCATCAAGGGAGGCGGGAGCCTCACAGATACGCAGTATTTT
V: TRBV10-3
J: TRBJ2-3
size: once
D: TRBD2

CDR3: CASSPKGWTSGNDEQFF
DNA: TGCGCCAGCAGCCCGAAGGGGTGGACTAGCGGGAACGATGAGCAGTTCTTC
V: TRBV4-1
J: TRBJ2-1
size: NA
D: TRBD2

CDR3: CAGQDRLSGNTIYF
DNA: TGTGCCGGCCAGGACAGACTCTCTGGAAACACCATATATTTT
V: TRBV6-1
J: TRBJ1-3
size: few
D: NA

CDR3: CASSSLPRDRAGEQYF
DNA: TGTGCCAGCAGCTCCCTACCCCGGGACAGGGCGGGCGAGCAGTACTTC
V: TRBV14
J: TRBJ2-7
size: NA
D: TRBD1

CDR3: CASSLARIANEKLFF
DNA: TGCGCCAGCAGCTTGGCGAGGATCGCTAATGAAAAACTGTTTTTT
V: TRBV5-1
J: TRBJ1-4
size: NA
D: NA

CDR3: CASSESSGGPRTQYF
DNA: TGTGCCAGCAGTGAAAGTAGCGGGGGGCCCAGGACCCAGTACTTC
V: TRBV6-1
J: TRBJ2-5
size: many
D: TRBD2

CDR3: CSAISTDTQYF
DNA: TGCAGTGCTATAAGCACAGATACGCAGTATTTT
V: TRBV20-1
J: TRBJ2-3
size: NA
D: NA

CDR3: CASSLAGHYNSPLHF
DNA: TGTGCCAGCAGCTTAGCAGGACACTATAATTCACCCCTCCACTTT
V: TRBV11-2
J: TRBJ1-6
size: NA
D: NA

CDR3: CSVEEGRGNGYTF
DNA: TGCAGCGTTGAAGAAGGCAGGGGTAATGGCTACACCTTC
V: TRBV29-1
J: TRBJ1-2
size: NA
D: NA

CDR3: CASSLTGENYGYTF
DNA: TGCGCCAGCAGCTTGACAGGGGAGAACTATGGCTACACCTTC
V: TRBV5-1
J: TRBJ1-2
size: few
D: TRBD1

CDR3: CASSSPRPGISGNTIYF
DNA: TGTGCCAGCAGCTCGCCCAGACCAGGAATCTCTGGAAACACCATATATTTT
V: TRBV7-9
J: TRBJ1-3
size: NA
D: NA

CDR3: CASRGTDQPQHF
DNA: TGTGCCAGCCGCGGGACAGACCAGCCCCAGCATTTT
V: TRBV6-1
J: TRBJ1-5
size: NA
D: TRBD1

CDR3: CASMVGQGAYTEAFF
DNA: TGCGCCAGCATGGTTGGACAGGGGGCCTATACTGAAGCTTTCTTT
V: TRBV5-1
J: TRBJ1-1
size: NA
D: TRBD1

CDR3: CASSGGTSGVYEQYF
DNA: TGTGCCAGCAGTGGCGGGACTAGCGGGGTCTACGAGCAGTACTTC
V: TRBV25-1
J: TRBJ2-7
size: NA
D: TRBD2

CDR3: CSAGTGRGYTF
DNA: TGCAGCGCGGGGACAGGAAGAGGCTACACCTTC
V: TRBV29-1
J: TRBJ1-2
size: NA
D: TRBD1

CDR3: CASSPQRGTGGEYGYTF
DNA: TGTGCCAGCAGCCCCCAGCGAGGGACAGGGGGCGAGTATGGCTACACCTTC
V: TRBV7-2
J: TRBJ1-2
size: NA
D: TRBD1

CDR3: CASSPHVWGQDNEQFF
DNA: TGTGCCAGCAGCCCCCACGTTTGGGGCCAAGACAATGAGCAGTTCTTC
V: TRBV7-8
J: TRBJ2-1
size: once
D: NA

CDR3: CASSALRSDTDTQYF
DNA: TGTGCCAGCAGCGCCCTGAGAAGTGACACAGATACGCAGTATTTT
V: TRBV7-9
J: TRBJ2-3
size: once
D: NA

CDR3: CASSFSNQPQHF
DNA: TGTGCCAGCAGCTTCAGTAATCAGCCCCAGCATTTT
V: TRBV7-9
J: TRBJ1-5
size: NA
D: NA

CDR3: CATRTSTSSYEQYF
DNA: TGTGCCACCCGGACTAGCACGAGCTCCTACGAGCAGTACTTC
V: TRBV19
J: TRBJ2-7
size: NA
D: TRBD2

CDR3: CASSLGQGGRETQYF
DNA: TGCGCCAGCAGCTTGGGACAGGGTGGGCGGGAGACCCAGTACTTC
V: TRBV5-1
J: TRBJ2-5
size: NA
D: TRBD1

CDR3: CASSYSETTRGIGYTF
DNA: TGTGCCAGCAGTTACTCTGAGACGACCAGGGGTATCGGCTACACCTTC
V: TRBV6-6
J: TRBJ1-2
size: few
D: NA

CDR3: CASSLDASGANTGELFF
DNA: TGCGCCAGCAGCTTGGATGCTAGCGGAGCGAACACCGGGGAGCTGTTTTTT
V: TRBV5-1
J: TRBJ2-2
size: few
D: TRBD2

CDR3: CASSTGLGGETQYF
DNA: TGCGCCAGCAGCACCGGATTGGGGGGAGAGACCCAGTACTTC
V: TRBV5-1
J: TRBJ2-5
size: many
D: NA

CDR3: CASSMVLGRPANTEAFF
DNA: TGTGCCAGTAGTATGGTTTTGGGCAGGCCAGCGAACACTGAAGCTTTCTTT
V: TRBV19
J: TRBJ1-1
size: NA
D: NA

CDR3: CASSPMAGSNTGELFF
DNA: TGTGCCAGCAGCCCCATGGCAGGGTCGAACACCGGGGAGCTGTTTTTT
V: TRBV9
J: TRBJ2-2
size: NA
D: NA

CDR3: CASSLDGLARGFFSSYEQYF
DNA: TGTGCCAGCAGCTTAGATGGACTAGCGAGAGGTTTTTTTAGCTCCTACGAGCAGTACTTC
V: TRBV11-2
J: TRBJ2-7
size: NA
D: TRBD2

CDR3: CASSPRWQGFTGELFF
DNA: TGTGCCAGCTCACCACGATGGCAGGGGTTCACCGGGGAGCTGTTTTTT
V: TRBV18
J: TRBJ2-2
size: NA
D: NA

CDR3: CASSLGRWSGRGDTQYF
DNA: TGTGCCAGCAGCTTAGGAAGGTGGAGCGGGAGGGGGGATACGCAGTATTTT
V: TRBV11-2
J: TRBJ2-3
size: NA
D: TRBD2

CDR3: CASSVTGTGDVFRDIQYF
DNA: TGTGCCAGCAGCGTAACCGGGACAGGGGATGTGTTTCGGGACATTCAGTACTTC
V: TRBV7-9
J: TRBJ2-4
size: NA
D: TRBD1

CDR3: CSVAVMNTEAFF
DNA: TGCAGCGTTGCGGTCATGAACACTGAAGCTTTCTTT
V: TRBV29-1
J: TRBJ1-1
size: few
D: NA

CDR3: CASSLLPQGTYEQYF
DNA: TGTGCCAGCAGCCTTCTCCCGCAGGGCACCTACGAGCAGTACTTC
V: TRBV27
J: TRBJ2-7
size: NA
D: NA

CDR3: CAWTGGLADTGELFF
DNA: TGTGCCTGGACCGGAGGGCTAGCGGACACCGGGGAGCTGTTTTTT
V: TRBV30
J: TRBJ2-2
size: once
D: TRBD2

CDR3: CASSSTGGAHGYTF
DNA: TGTGCCAGTAGTTCTACAGGGGGCGCGCATGGCTACACCTTC
V: TRBV19
J: TRBJ1-2
size: few
D: TRBD1

CDR3: CASSYSYGTGGEQYF
DNA: TGTGCCAGCAGTTACTCTTACGGGACAGGGGGCGAGCAGTACTTC
V: TRBV6-6
J: TRBJ2-7
size: NA
D: TRBD1